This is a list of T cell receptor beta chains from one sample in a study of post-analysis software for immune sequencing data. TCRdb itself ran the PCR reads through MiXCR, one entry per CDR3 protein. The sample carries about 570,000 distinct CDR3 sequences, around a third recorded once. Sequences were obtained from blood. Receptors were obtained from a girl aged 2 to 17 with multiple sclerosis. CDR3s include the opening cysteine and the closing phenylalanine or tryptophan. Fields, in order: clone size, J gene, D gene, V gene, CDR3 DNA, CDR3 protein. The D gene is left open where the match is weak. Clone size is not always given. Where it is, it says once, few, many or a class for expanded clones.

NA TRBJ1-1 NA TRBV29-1 TGCAGCGTTGAAGAGAACACTGAAGCTTTCTTT CSVEENTEAFF
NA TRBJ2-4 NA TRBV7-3 TGTGCCAGCAGCTTTAGGGGGGCAGCCAAAAACATTCAGTACTTC CASSFRGAAKNIQYF
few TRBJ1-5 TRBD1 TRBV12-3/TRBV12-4 TGTGCCAGCCAGGGGGCCGGCAATCAGCCCCAGCATTTT CASQGAGNQPQHF
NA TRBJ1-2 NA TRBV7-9 TGTGCCAGCAGCCCGACGGATGACTACACCTTC CASSPTDDYTF
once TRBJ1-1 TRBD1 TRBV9 TGTGCCAGCAGCGCCGGAGGGTCAGGGGGCCAGAACACTGAAGCTTTCTTT CASSAGGSGGQNTEAFF
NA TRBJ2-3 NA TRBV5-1 TGCGCCAGCGGGCAAATAGTCCGAACCAGCACAGATACGCAGTATTTT CASGQIVRTSTDTQYF
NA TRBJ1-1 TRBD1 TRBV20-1 TGCAGTGCTAGAGATCCGGGACAGGGGGCGCAGGAAGCTTTCTTT CSARDPGQGAQEAFF
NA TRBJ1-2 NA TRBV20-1 TGCAGTGCTAATCAGCAGGTTGGGCATGGCTACACCTTC CSANQQVGHGYTF
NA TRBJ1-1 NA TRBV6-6 TGTGCCAGCAGTGCCCTCGGGGGGCTTGGCACTGAAGCTTTCTTT CASSALGGLGTEAFF
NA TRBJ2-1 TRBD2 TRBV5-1 TGCGCCAGCAGCTTGATCCGGGGGGGCTCAGCAGAGCAGTTCTTC CASSLIRGGSAEQFF
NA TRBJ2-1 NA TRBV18 TGTGCCAGCTCACCAGGGGAGTACAATGAGCAGTTCTTC CASSPGEYNEQFF
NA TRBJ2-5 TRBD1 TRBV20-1 TGCAGTGCTAGAGATGGGGGACAGGGCTCGGAGACCCAGTACTTC CSARDGGQGSETQYF
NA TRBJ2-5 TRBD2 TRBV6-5 TGTGCCAGCGGACTAGCGGTGCTAACCCAGTACTTC CASGLAVLTQYF
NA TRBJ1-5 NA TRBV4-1 TGCGCCAACAGCCAAGATGGGGCAGGGCCTCAGCCCCAGCATTTT CANSQDGAGPQPQHF